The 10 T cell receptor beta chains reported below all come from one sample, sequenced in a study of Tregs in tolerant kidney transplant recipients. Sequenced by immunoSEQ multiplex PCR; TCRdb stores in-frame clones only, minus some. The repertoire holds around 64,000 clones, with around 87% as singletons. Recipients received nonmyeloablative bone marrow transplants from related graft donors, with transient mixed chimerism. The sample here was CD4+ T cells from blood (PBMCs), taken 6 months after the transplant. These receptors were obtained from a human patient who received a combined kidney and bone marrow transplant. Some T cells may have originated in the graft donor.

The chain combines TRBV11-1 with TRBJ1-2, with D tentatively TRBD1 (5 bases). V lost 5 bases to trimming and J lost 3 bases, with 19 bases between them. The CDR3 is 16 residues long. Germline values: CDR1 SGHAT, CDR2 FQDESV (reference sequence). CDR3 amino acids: CASSPPGLRGHYGYTF. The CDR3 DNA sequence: TGTGCCAGCAGCCCACCGGGACTTAGGGGACACTATGGCTACACCTTC.

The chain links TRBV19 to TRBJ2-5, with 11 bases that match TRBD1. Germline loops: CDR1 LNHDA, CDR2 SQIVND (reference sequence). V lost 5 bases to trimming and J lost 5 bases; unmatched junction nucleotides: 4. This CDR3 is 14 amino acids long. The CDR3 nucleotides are TGTGCCAGTAGTGTGGACAGGGGGCGGGAGACCCAGTACTTC. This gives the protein CASSVDRGRETQYF.

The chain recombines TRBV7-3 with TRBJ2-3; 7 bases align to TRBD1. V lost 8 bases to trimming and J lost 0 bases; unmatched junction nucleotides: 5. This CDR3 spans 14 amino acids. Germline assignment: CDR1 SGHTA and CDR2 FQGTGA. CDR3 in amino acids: CASATGSSTDTQYF. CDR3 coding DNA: TGTGCCAGCGCGACAGGGTCTAGCACAGATACGCAGTATTTT. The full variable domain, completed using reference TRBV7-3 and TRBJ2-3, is GAGVSQTPSNKVTEKGKYVELRCDPISGHTALYWYRQSLGQGPEFLIYFQGTGAADDSGLPNDRFFAVRPEGSVSTLKIQRTERGDSAVYLCASATGSSTDTQYFGPGTRLTVL.

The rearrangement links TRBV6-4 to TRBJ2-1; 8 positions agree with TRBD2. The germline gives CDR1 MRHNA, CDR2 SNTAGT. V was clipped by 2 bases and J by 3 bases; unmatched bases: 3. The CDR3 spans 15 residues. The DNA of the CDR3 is TGTGCCAGCAGTGACCCGGCGGGAGGCTACAATGAGCAGTTCTTC. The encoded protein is CASSDPAGGYNEQFF.

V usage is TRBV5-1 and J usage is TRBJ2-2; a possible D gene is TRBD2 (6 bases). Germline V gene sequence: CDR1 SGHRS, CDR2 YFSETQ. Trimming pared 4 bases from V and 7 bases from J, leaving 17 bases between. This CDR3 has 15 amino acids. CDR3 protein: CASSPWSVEGGELFF. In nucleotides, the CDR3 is TGCGCCAGCAGCCCGTGGTCGGTGGAGGGCGGGGAGCTGTTTTTT.

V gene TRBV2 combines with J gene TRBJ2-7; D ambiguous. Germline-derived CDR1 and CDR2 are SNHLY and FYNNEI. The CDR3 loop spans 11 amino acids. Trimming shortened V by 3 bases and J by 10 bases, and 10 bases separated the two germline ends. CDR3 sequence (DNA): TGTGCCAGCAGTGACCCTCGCCTACAGTACTTC. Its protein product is CASSDPRLQYF.

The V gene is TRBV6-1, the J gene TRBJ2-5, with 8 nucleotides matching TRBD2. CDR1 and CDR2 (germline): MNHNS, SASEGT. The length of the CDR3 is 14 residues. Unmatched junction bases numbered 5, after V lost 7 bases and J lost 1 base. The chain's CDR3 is CASNRLASQETQYF. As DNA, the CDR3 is TGTGCCAGCAACCGACTAGCGAGCCAAGAGACCCAGTACTTC.

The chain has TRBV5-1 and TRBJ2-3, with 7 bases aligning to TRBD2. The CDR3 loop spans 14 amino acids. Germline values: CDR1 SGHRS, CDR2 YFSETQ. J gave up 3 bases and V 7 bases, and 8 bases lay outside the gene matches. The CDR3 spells CASLRGGSTDTQYF. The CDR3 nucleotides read TGCGCCAGCCTACGGGGCGGGAGTACAGATACGCAGTATTTT.

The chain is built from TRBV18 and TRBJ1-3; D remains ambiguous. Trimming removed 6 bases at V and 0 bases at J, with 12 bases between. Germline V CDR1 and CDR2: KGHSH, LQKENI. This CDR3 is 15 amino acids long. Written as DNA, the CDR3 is TGTGCCAGCTCTTCATACGGTGACTCTGGAAACACCATATATTTT. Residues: CASSSYGDSGNTIYF.

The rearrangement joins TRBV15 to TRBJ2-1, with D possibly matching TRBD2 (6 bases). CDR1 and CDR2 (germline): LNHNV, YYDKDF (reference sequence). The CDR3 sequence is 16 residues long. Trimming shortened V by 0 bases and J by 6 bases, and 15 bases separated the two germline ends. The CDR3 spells CATSRDGGALGNEQFF. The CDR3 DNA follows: TGTGCCACCAGCAGAGATGGAGGGGCCCTCGGCAATGAGCAGTTCTTC. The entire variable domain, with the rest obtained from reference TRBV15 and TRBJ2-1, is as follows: DAMVIQNPRYQVTQFGKPVTLSCSQTLNHNVMYWYQQKSSQAPKLLFHYYDKDFNNEADTPDNFQSRRPNTSFCFLDIRSPGLGDTAMYLCATSRDGGALGNEQFFGPGTRLTVL.